This T cell receptor (beta chain) was found in a study of blood T cell repertoires in COVID-19 (dated by TCRdb to the early 2020s). At the level of the whole study: Samples covering the acute and convalescent phases of COVID-19 were provided by collaborators in the United States, Italy and Spain. The material from the prospective study consisted of cDNA or gDNA derived from T cells, B-cell-depleted T cells, or PBMCs. Subjects who had been exposed to COVID-19, were actively infected with it, or had recovered from it provided the deeply sampled blood TCRbeta repertoires that made up the dataset. The repertoires were made available in a free public database intended to serve as a resource for research on the immune response to SARS-CoV-2. Samples were obtained from the ongoing ImmuneRACE study (first 160 participants) and from about 1,300 subjects provided by 6 global collaborators. The sample metadata nearly always contained a de-identified subject ID, COVID-19 status, age in years and sex. HLA class I and class II types, where available, came from metadata supplied by the sample provider rather than from assay-based typing.

Overall study outcomes, separate from this receptor: How much clinical and demographic metadata was included differed by source and by participant, and the metadata was provided uncurated.

In Seattle, one collaborating source enrolled patients while the infection was active and tracked those patients longitudinally over the course of disease. The collaborating institutions used their own protocols to collect whole blood in K2EDTA tubes. For TCRbeta analysis, collaborators shipped samples in one of three forms: frozen whole blood, isolated PBMCs, or DNA extracted from either of those sample types. TCRbeta CDR3 regions were amplified from genomic DNA by means of the immunoSEQ Assay, a bias-controlled multiplex PCR. The paper's data handling went like this. The number of nucleated cells in each sample was estimated by amplification of reference gene primers within the assay. To quantify the absolute abundance of each unique TCRbeta CDR3 rearrangement, sequence reads were collapsed and filtered. Productive Simpson clonality was computed per sample as the square root of Simpson's diversity index over productive rearrangements. As stored in TCRdb, this immuneACCESS dataset retains in-frame rearrangements with V and J assigned. A fraction of the clones does not appear; measured against another copy, unresolved V genes explain less than half of the discrepancy, and the remainder lacks a known reason. D and trimming come from the DNA, and the V and J calls and clone size come from that table. This sample gives around 280,000 clones in total; 85% to 90% of them show up just once. Of the sample, about 11% is held by the ten largest clones.

The trim is 3 bases for V and 4 bases for J, with a gap of 10 bases between the germline ends. Its CDR3 holds 13 amino acids, cysteine through phenylalanine. Kept here is only the CDR3 DNA, which spans 39 bases and is read in frame from base 1. CDR1 GTSNPN and CDR2 SVGIG are derived from the germline V gene (reference sequence). This clone was seen only a few times. Which antigen it targets is not known. Qualities for individual bases were not recorded, and no much larger clone is one base off. The chain was built from TRBV30 and TRBJ1-5, and possibly TRBD1, on 5 matching bases. Material: peripheral blood. The source of this sequence is a woman in her 30s with COVID-19, enrolled during active disease. The CDR3: CAWSPGTNQPQHF. Read as DNA, the sequence is TGTGCCTGGAGCCCGGGGACTAATCAGCCCCAGCATTTT. Reference TRBV30 and TRBJ1-5 proteins supply the regions before and after the CDR3; the full variable domain is: SQTIHQWPATLVQPVGSPLSLECTVEGTSNPNLYWYRQAAGRGLQLLFYSVGIGQISSEVPQNLSASRPQDRQFILSSKKLLLSDSGFYLCAWSPGTNQPQHFGDGTRLSIL.